These 9 T cell receptor beta chains were sequenced from one sample in a study of T cell responses to AZD1222 COVID-19 vaccine. Data came from immunoSEQ multiplex PCR; TCRdb stores just in-frame clones and leaves some out. This sample has about 160,000 clones, with 90% to 95% found just once. Material: peripheral blood, obtained on day 0 of AZD1222 vaccination. Receptor source: an adult in good health.

CDR3 nucleotide sequence: TGTGCCAGCAGTTACTCGACGGGGGGGCCGGGTGAGCAGTTCTTC. Protein: CASSYSTGGPGEQFF. The genes are TRBV6-2 or TRBV6-3 and TRBJ2-1; 8 nucleotides align to TRBD2. The CDR3 extends over 15 amino acids. From germline, CDR1 is MNHEY and CDR2 SVGEGT. J gave up 9 bases and V 0 bases, and 7 bases lay outside the gene matches.

This chain links TRBV4-3 with TRBJ1-3; 8 nucleotides align to TRBD1. From germline, CDR1 is LGHNA and CDR2 YSLEER. V shed 0 bases and J 0 bases; nucleotides not matched to a gene: 7. This CDR3 region has 18 residues. The CDR3: CASSQDGTGASSGNTIYF. CDR3 bases: TGCGCCAGCAGCCAAGACGGGACAGGAGCAAGCTCTGGAAACACCATATATTTT.

The V gene is TRBV20-1, the J gene TRBJ1-2; D call uncertain. The length of the CDR3 is 13 residues. Trimming took off 3 bases at V and 4 bases at J, with 12 bases between the two ends. The germline CDR1 and CDR2 sequences are DFQATT and SNEGSKA (reference sequence). The chain's CDR3 is CSASEFSSYGYTF. In DNA form, the CDR3 reads TGCAGTGCTAGTGAATTCTCCTCCTATGGCTACACCTTC.

The chain joins TRBV18 to TRBJ2-3; D is possibly TRBD1 or TRBD2 (6 bases each). Trimming took off 0 bases at V and 3 bases at J, with 22 bases between the two ends. The CDR3 covers 19 residues. Germline-derived CDR1 and CDR2 are KGHSH and LQKENI. The CDR3 DNA reads as TGTGCCAGCTCACCACCTAACGGGGGCACCCGAGGTGGAACAGATACGCAGTATTTT. Its translation: CASSPPNGGTRGGTDTQYF. Together with reference TRBV18 and TRBJ2-3, the CDR3 gives the full variable domain: NAGVMQNPRHLVRRRGQEARLRCSPMKGHSHVYWYRQLPEEGLKFMVYLQKENIIDESGMPKERFSAEFPKEGPSILRIQQVVRGDSAAYFCASSPPNGGTRGGTDTQYFGPGTRLTVL.

This chain joins TRBV2 and TRBJ2-1; either TRBD1 or TRBD2 may fit D (6 bases each). The CDR3 is made up of 14 amino acids. The V end lost 7 bases, the J end lost 5 bases, and 15 bases lay between the germline ends. Germline V lookup: CDR1 SNHLY, CDR2 FYNNEI. The CDR3 loop reads CASTRDTTDNEQFF. The CDR3 DNA reads TGTGCCAGCACGCGGGACACCACGGACAATGAGCAGTTCTTC.

V and J are TRBV2 and TRBJ2-4; D is possibly TRBD1 or TRBD2 (5 bases each). Germline CDR1 is SNHLY and CDR2 is FYNNEI. There are 14 residues in the CDR3. V lost 3 bases and J lost 6, with 12 bases in between. The CDR3 DNA follows: TGTGCCAGCAGTGAGGGGGATTGGGCAAACATTCAGTACTTC. Protein sequence: CASSEGDWANIQYF.

This clone appeared a single time. The chain employs TRBV11-3 and TRBJ2-1, with D possibly TRBD2 on 5 matching bases. The CDR3 length is 15 residues. Per the germline V gene, CDR1 is SGHNT and CDR2 is YENEEA. V gave up 5 bases and J gave up 0 bases, with 11 bases separating them. This CDR3 is CASSPQRPSYNEQFF. CDR3 DNA sequence: TGTGCCAGCAGCCCCCAGCGGCCCTCCTACAATGAGCAGTTCTTC.

This clone was detected once. V gene TRBV5-1 combines with J gene TRBJ2-1; 9 bases align to TRBD2. From germline, CDR1 is SGHRS and CDR2 YFSETQ. The junction had 2 bases not matched to a gene; V was cut back by 0 bases and J by 4 bases. This CDR3 spans 15 amino acids. The CDR3 nucleotides read TGCGCCAGCAGCTTGGCGCTAGCGGGATACAATGAGCAGTTCTTC. Protein sequence: CASSLALAGYNEQFF.

J is TRBJ1-2 and V is TRBV3-1 (or the pseudogene TRBV3-2); D gene unclear. This CDR3 has 14 amino acids. Germline V CDR1 and CDR2: LGHDT, YNNKEL (reference sequence). Trimming took off 4 bases at V and 3 bases at J, with 12 bases between the two ends. CDR3 nucleotide sequence: TGTGCCAGCAGCCGTCCGTTCGTCGACTATGGCTACACCTTC. Translated: CASSRPFVDYGYTF.